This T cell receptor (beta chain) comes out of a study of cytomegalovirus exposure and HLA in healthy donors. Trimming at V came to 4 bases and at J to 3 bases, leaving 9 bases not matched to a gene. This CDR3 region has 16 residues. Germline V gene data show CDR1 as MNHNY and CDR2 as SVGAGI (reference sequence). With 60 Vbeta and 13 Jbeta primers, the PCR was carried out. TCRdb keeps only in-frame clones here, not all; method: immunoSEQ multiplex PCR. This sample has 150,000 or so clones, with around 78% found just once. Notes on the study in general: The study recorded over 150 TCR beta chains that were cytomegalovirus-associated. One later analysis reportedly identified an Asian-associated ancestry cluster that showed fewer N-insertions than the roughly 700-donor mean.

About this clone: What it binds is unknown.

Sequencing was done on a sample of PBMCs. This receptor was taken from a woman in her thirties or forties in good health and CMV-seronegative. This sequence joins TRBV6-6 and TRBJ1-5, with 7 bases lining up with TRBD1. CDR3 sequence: CASSSPDRDSNQPQHF. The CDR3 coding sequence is TGTGCCAGCAGTTCCCCCGACAGGGACTCCAATCAGCCCCAGCATTTT.